These T cell receptor beta chains were read from a single sample in a study of T-cell reconstitution after alpha-beta-depleted transplantation in children. One entry per CDR3 protein, called by TCRdb with MiXCR from the PCR reads. The repertoire holds around 580,000 distinct CDR3 sequences, with approximately 22% as singletons. The specimen comprised PBMCs, mostly from graft donor cells, sampled 360 days after TCRalphabeta/CD19-depleted stem cell transplant. The receptor set was obtained from a boy in the first two years of life who had a stem cell transplant for acute myeloid leukemia, so the T cells may come from the graft donor. Each CDR3 is given with its conserved first and last residue.

J gene	V gene	CDR3 length	CDR3 protein
TRBJ1-2	TRBV5-1	14	CASTLGGGFYGYTF
TRBJ2-7	TRBV7-9	16	CASSLPGHLSSYEQYF
TRBJ1-1	TRBV20-1	12	CSATDRNTEAFF
TRBJ2-2	TRBV7-6	16	CASSALAGRDTGELFF
TRBJ2-1	TRBV20-1	14	CSAREAGDYNEQFF
TRBJ1-2	TRBV6-1	13	CASSRTETYGYTF
TRBJ1-2	TRBV4-1	15	CASSQDLSAGSGYTF
TRBJ1-1	TRBV29-1	15	CSVARGAKGKTEAFF
TRBJ2-4	TRBV12-3/TRBV12-4	18	CASSPIQGAGGAKNIQYF
TRBJ2-5	TRBV20-1	14	CSARGQWDQETQYF
TRBJ2-1	TRBV12-3/TRBV12-4	14	CASSLTGGISEQFF
TRBJ2-2	TRBV5-1	17	CASSLFWSAGGDGELFF
TRBJ2-7	TRBV30	12	CAWGQGTYEQYF
TRBJ2-7	TRBV9	14	CASSVTGDTYEQYF
TRBJ2-7	TRBV20-1	15	CSARDLAGGAYEQYF
TRBJ2-1	TRBV29-1	13	CSVAQRGPQEQFF
TRBJ2-2	TRBV7-7	15	CASSLGQGATGELFF
TRBJ2-5	TRBV15	17	CATSRDLGRGPQETQYF
TRBJ1-4	TRBV7-6	12	CASSDRQDKLFF
TRBJ1-2	TRBV13	15	CASSPARTANYGYTF
TRBJ2-3	TRBV20-1	14	CSAGDVGRTDTQYF
TRBJ2-7	TRBV20-1	16	CCARDWTSGGSYEQYF
TRBJ2-3	TRBV12-3/TRBV12-4	17	CASSLEVVVASTDTQYF
TRBJ2-2	TRBV7-9	16	CASSLLWQGRAGELFF
TRBJ2-1	TRBV18	16	CASSWDRPSSYNEQFF
TRBJ2-2	TRBV29-1	14	CSVEDPAGPGELFF
TRBJ2-7	TRBV29-1	10	CSAYSTEQYF
TRBJ2-2	TRBV6-5	14	CASSYETGTGELFF